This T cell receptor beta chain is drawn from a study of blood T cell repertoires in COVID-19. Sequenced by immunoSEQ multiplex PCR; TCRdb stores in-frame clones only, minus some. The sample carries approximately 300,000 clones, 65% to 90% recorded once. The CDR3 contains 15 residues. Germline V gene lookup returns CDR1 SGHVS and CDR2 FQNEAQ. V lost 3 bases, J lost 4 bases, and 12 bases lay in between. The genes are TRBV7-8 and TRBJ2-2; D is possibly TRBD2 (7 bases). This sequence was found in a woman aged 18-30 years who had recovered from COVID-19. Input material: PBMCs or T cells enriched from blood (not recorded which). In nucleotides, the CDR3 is TGTGCCAGCAGCTTGGGGGGGGCTAGCACCGGGGAGCTGTTTTTT. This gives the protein CASSLGGASTGELFF. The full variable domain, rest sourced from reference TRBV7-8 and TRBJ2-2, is GAGVSQSPRYKVAKRGQDVALRCDPISGHVSLFWYQQALGQGPEFLTYFQNEAQLDKSGLPSDRFFAERPEGSVSTLKIQRTQQEDSAVYLCASSLGGASTGELFFGEGSRLTVL.